This T cell receptor beta chain was documented in a study of OX40 agonist ivuxolimab in advanced cancers. Profiling relied on immunoSEQ multiplex PCR, and the TCRdb table lists in-frame clones only, not all of them. The profile covers around 99,000 clones, with around 90% appearing a single time and roughly 1.3% taken by the ten largest. The CDR3 has 16 residues. Germline loops: CDR1 GTSNPN, CDR2 SVGIG (reference sequence). Trimming removed 0 bases at V and 6 bases at J, with 19 bases between. The chain joins TRBV30 to TRBJ2-3; maybe TRBD1 (6 bases). This sequence was found in an adult with an advanced solid tumor such as melanoma, head and neck, liver or kidney cancer. Material: CD4+ or CD8+ T cells sorted from blood, obtained in a trial of the OX40 agonist ivuxolimab. The CDR3 DNA sequence: TGTGCCTGGAGTGTTCGCTGGGGGCTAGTCGGCGATACGCAGTATTTT. It encodes CAWSVRWGLVGDTQYF.